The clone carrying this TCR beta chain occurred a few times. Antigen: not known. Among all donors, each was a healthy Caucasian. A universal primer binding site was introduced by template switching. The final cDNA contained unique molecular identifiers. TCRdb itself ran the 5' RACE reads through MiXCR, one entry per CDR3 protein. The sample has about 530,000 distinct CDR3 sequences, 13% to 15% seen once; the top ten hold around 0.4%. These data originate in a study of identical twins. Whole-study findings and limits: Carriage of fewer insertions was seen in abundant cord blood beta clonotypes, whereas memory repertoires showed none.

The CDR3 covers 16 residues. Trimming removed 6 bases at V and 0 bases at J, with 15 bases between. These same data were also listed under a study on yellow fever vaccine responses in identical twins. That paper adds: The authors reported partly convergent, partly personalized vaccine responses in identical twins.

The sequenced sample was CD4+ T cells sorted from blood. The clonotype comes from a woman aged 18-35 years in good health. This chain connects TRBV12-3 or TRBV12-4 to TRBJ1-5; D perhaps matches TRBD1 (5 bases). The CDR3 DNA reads TGTGCCAGCAGCCTGGGGCAGATGAATAGCAATCAGCCCCAGCATTTT. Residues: CASSLGQMNSNQPQHF.